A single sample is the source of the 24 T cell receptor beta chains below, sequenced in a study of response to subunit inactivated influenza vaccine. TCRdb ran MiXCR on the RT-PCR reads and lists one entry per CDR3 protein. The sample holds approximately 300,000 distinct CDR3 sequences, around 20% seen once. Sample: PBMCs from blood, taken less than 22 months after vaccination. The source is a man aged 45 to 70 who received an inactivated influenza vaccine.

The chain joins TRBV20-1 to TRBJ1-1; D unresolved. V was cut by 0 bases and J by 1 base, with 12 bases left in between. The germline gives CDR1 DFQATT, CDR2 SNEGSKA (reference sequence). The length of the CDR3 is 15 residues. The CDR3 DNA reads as TGCAGTGCTAGAGAGCGTGCAGCCTGGAACACTGAAGCTTTCTTT. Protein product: CSARERAAWNTEAFF.

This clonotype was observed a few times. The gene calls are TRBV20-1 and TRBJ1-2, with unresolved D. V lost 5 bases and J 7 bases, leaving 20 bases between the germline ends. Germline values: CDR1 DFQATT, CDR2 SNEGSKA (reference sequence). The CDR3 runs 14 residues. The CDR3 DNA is TGCAGTGCTCCACCCCCGGGCCTGGTGGGTGGCTACACCTTC. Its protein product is CSAPPPGLVGGYTF.

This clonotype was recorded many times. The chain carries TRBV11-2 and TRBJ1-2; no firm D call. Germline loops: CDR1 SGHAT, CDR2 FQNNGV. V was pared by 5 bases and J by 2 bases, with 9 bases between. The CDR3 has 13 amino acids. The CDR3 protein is CASSADGNYGYTF. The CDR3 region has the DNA TGTGCCAGCAGCGCAGACGGAAACTATGGCTACACCTTC.

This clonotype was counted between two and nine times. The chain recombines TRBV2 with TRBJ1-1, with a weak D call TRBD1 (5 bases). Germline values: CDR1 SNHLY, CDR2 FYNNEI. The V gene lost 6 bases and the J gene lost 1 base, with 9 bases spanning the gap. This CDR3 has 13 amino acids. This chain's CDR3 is CASRATGNTEAFF. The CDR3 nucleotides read TGTGCCAGCAGAGCAACAGGGAACACTGAAGCTTTCTTT.

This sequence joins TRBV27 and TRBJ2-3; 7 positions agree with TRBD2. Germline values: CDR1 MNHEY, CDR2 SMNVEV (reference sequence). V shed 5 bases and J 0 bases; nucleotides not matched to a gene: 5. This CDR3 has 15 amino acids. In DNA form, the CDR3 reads TGTGCCAGCAGTCATTTAGCGGGCAGCACAGATACGCAGTATTTT. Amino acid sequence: CASSHLAGSTDTQYF.

DNA for the CDR3: TGCAGTGCTAGGGCGTCTAGCGGGATCGAAGATACGCAGTATTTT. Its protein is CSARASSGIEDTQYF. The rearrangement uses TRBV20-1 and TRBJ2-3; 9 nucleotides match TRBD2. This CDR3 is built from 15 residues. Per the germline V gene, CDR1 is DFQATT and CDR2 is SNEGSKA (reference sequence). The V segment lost 3 bases and the J segment 5 bases; nucleotides outside the gene matches: 9.

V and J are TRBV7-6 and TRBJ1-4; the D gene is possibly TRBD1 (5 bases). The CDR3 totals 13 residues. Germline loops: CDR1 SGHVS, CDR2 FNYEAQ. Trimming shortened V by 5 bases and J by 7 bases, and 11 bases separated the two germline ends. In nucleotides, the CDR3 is TGTGCCAGCAGCCGGGGGAAGGCTGAAAAACTGTTTTTT. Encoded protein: CASSRGKAEKLFF.

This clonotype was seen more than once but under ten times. CDR3 coding DNA: TGTGCCAGCAGTTACGGGCTAGCCAAAAACATTCAGTACTTC. This gives the protein CASSYGLAKNIQYF. The genes are TRBV6-2 or TRBV6-3 and TRBJ2-4; no clear D. The V and J ends lost 2 bases and 0 bases respectively, with 5 bases between them. In germline, CDR1 is MNHEY, CDR2 SVGEGT. This CDR3 has 14 amino acids.

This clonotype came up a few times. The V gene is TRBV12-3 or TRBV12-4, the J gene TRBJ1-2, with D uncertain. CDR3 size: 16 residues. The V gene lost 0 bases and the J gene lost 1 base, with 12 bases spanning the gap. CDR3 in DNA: TGTGCCAGCAGTTTAGCACCAGTCCAGGATAACTATGGCTACACCTTC. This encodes CASSLAPVQDNYGYTF.

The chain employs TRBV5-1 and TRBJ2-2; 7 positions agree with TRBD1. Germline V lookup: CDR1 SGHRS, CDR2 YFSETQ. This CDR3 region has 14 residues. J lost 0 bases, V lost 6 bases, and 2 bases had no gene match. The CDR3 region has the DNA TGCGCCAGCAAAGGGACAGCGAACACCGGGGAGCTGTTTTTT. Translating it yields CASKGTANTGELFF. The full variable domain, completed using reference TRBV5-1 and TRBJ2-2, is KAGVTQTPRYLIKTRGQQVTLSCSPISGHRSVSWYQQTPGQGLQFLFEYFSETQRNKGNFPGRFSGRQFSNSRSEMNVSTLELGDSALYLCASKGTANTGELFFGEGSRLTVL.

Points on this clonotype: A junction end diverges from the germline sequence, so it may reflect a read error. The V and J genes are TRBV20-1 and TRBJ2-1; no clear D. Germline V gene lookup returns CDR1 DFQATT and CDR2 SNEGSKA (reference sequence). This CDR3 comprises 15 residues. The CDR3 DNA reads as TGCTGTGCTAGAGATGTGGGGTCGAACTACAATGAGCAGTTCTTC. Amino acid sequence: CCARDVGSNYNEQFF.

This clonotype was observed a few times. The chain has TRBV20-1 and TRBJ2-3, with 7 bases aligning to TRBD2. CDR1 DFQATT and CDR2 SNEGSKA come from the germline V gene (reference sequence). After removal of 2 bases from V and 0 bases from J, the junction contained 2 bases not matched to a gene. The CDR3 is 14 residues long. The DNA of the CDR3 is TGCAGTGCTAGACTAGCGGCAAGCACAGATACGCAGTATTTT. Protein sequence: CSARLAASTDTQYF.

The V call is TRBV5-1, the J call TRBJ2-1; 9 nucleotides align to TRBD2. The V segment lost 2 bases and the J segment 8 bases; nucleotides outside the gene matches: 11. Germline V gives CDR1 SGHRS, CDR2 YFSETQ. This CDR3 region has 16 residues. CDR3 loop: CASSLASGTSIYEQFF. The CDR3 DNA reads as TGCGCCAGCAGCTTAGCCTCCGGGACTAGCATCTATGAGCAGTTCTTC.

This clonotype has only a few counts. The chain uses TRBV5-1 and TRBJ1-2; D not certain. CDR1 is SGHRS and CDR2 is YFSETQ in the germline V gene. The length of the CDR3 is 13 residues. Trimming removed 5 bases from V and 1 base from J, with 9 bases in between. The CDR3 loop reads CASSPNVNYGYTF. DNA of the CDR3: TGCGCCAGCAGTCCGAACGTTAACTATGGCTACACCTTC. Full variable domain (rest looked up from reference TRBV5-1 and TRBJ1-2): KAGVTQTPRYLIKTRGQQVTLSCSPISGHRSVSWYQQTPGQGLQFLFEYFSETQRNKGNFPGRFSGRQFSNSRSEMNVSTLELGDSALYLCASSPNVNYGYTFGSGTRLTVV.

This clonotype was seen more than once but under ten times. CDR3: CASSGRTNTEAFF. CDR3 nucleotides: TGTGCCAGCAGTGGGCGGACGAACACTGAAGCTTTCTTT. The V and J genes are TRBV2 and TRBJ1-1; D gene unclear. Germline lookup yields CDR1 SNHLY and CDR2 FYNNEI. The CDR3 runs 13 residues. V was pared by 4 bases and J by 1 base, with 7 bases between.

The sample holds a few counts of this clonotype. The CDR3 protein is CSARVLAGLSSYNEQFF. CDR3 nucleotides: TGCAGTGCTAGAGTCCTAGCGGGGCTTAGCTCCTACAATGAGCAGTTCTTC. The chain combines TRBV20-1 with TRBJ2-1, with 9 bases fitting TRBD2. V shed 1 base and J 0 bases; nucleotides not matched to a gene: 7. The germline V gene encodes CDR1 DFQATT and CDR2 SNEGSKA (reference sequence). This CDR3 is 17 amino acids long.

CDR3 region: CASSLATTRNSYEQYF. For the CDR3, the DNA is TGTGCCAGCAGCTTGGCCACTACTAGAAATTCCTACGAGCAGTACTTC. This chain joins TRBV5-4 and TRBJ2-7; the D gene is possibly TRBD2 (5 bases). CDR1 is SGHNT and CDR2 is YYREEE in the germline V gene (reference sequence). Trimming stripped 0 bases from V and 1 base from J, with 14 bases between. This CDR3 region has 16 residues.

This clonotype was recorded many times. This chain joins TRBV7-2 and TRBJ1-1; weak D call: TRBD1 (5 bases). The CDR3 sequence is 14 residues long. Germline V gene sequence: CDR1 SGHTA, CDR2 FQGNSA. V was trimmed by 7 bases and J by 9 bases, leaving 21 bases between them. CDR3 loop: CASTPMTDPLKAFF. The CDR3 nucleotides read TGTGCCAGCACCCCAATGACAGACCCGTTGAAAGCTTTCTTT.

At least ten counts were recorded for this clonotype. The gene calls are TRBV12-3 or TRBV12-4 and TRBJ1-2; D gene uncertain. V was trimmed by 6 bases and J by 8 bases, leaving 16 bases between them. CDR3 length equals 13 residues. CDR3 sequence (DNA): TGTGCCAGCAGCCAATCCTCCCGGCGCGGCTACACCTTC. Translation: CASSQSSRRGYTF.

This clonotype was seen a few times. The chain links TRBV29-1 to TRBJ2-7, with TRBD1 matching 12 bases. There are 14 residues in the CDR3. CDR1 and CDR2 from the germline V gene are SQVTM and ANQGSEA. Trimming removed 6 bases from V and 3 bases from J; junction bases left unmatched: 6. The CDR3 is CSVGGTGGSYEQYF. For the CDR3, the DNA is TGCAGCGTCGGGGGGACAGGGGGCAGCTACGAGCAGTACTTC.

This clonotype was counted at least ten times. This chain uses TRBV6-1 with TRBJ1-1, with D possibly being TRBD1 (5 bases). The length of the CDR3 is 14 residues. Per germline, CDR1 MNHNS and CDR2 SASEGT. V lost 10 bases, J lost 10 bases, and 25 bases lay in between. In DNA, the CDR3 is TGTGCCACTCGATTTGGAGCGGGGGTTTTGAGAGCTTTCTTT. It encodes CATRFGAGVLRAFF.

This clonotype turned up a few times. CDR3 DNA: TGTGCCAGCAGTCCTGGGGGGACCCAGTACTTC. Its translation: CASSPGGTQYF. This sequence joins TRBV12-3 or TRBV12-4 and TRBJ2-5, with D perhaps given as TRBD1 or TRBD2 (5 bases each). The CDR3 spans 11 residues. The germline V and J ends were trimmed by 5 bases and 7 bases, with 8 bases remaining between them.

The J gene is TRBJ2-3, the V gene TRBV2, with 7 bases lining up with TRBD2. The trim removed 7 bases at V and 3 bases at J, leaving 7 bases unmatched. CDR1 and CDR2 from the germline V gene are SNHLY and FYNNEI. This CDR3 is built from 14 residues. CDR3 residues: CASTVIGGTDTQYF. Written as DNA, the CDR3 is TGTGCCAGCACGGTGATCGGGGGGACAGATACGCAGTATTTT.

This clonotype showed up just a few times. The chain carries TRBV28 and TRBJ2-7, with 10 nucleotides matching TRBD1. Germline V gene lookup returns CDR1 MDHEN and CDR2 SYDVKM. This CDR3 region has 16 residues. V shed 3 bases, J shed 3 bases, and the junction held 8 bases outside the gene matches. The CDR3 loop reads CASSFRPGQGDYEQYF. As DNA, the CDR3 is TGTGCCAGCAGTTTCCGCCCCGGACAGGGGGACTACGAGCAGTACTTC.